These T cell receptor beta chains were read from a single sample in a study of T cell changes during pregnancy in multiple sclerosis. Assay: immunoSEQ multiplex PCR; the TCRdb copy retains only in-frame clones and omits some. Of approximately 20,000 clones listed, about 91% were seen once; the top ten hold roughly 0.7%. The sample was CD4+ T cells from peripheral blood mononuclear cells, taken in the third trimester of pregnancy. These TCRs come from a female donor with multiple sclerosis, enrolled in a pregnancy study. The CDR3 runs from the conserved cysteine through the conserved F or W. Each record gives: clone size, J gene, V gene, D gene, CDR3 protein, CDR3 DNA. A D gene is named only where the DNA matches it firmly. Part of the rows lack a size; the others show once, few, many or a class for expanded clones.

clone_size: -; j_call: TRBJ1-1; v_call: TRBV15; d_call: TRBD1; cdr3_aa: CATSRAGTGSTEAFF; cdr3_nt: TGTGCCACCAGCAGAGCAGGGACAGGGAGCACTGAAGCTTTCTTT
clone_size: -; j_call: TRBJ2-5; v_call: TRBV27; d_call: TRBD2; cdr3_aa: CASSRGLAMETQYF; cdr3_nt: TGTGCCAGCAGTCGGGGACTAGCGATGGAGACCCAGTACTTC
clone_size: -; j_call: TRBJ1-4; v_call: TRBV4-1; d_call: TRBD1; cdr3_aa: CASSQLPRTGANEKLFF; cdr3_nt: TGCGCCAGCAGCCAGCTCCCCCGGACAGGGGCTAATGAAAAACTGTTTTTT
clone_size: -; j_call: TRBJ2-5; v_call: TRBV6-6; d_call: -; cdr3_aa: CASSPQETQYF; cdr3_nt: TGTGCCAGCAGTCCCCAGGAGACCCAGTACTTC
clone_size: -; j_call: TRBJ2-1; v_call: TRBV9; d_call: TRBD2; cdr3_aa: CASSVGTSGGSYNEQFF; cdr3_nt: TGTGCCAGCAGCGTAGGGACTAGCGGGGGGTCCTACAATGAGCAGTTCTTC
clone_size: -; j_call: TRBJ1-5; v_call: TRBV7-9; d_call: -; cdr3_aa: CASGRDQPQHF; cdr3_nt: TGTGCCAGTGGGAGAGATCAGCCCCAGCATTTT
clone_size: -; j_call: TRBJ2-7; v_call: TRBV6-5; d_call: TRBD1; cdr3_aa: CASSYSSGQDYEQYF; cdr3_nt: TGTGCCAGCAGTTACTCGTCGGGACAGGACTACGAGCAGTACTTC
clone_size: -; j_call: TRBJ2-6; v_call: TRBV9; d_call: TRBD1; cdr3_aa: CASSGPSGTGSSGANVLTF; cdr3_nt: TGTGCCAGCAGCGGGCCCTCCGGGACAGGGAGCTCTGGGGCCAACGTCCTGACTTTC
clone_size: -; j_call: TRBJ2-7; v_call: TRBV5-1; d_call: TRBD1; cdr3_aa: CASRSGTGSSYEQYF; cdr3_nt: TGCGCCAGCAGGTCCGGGACAGGGAGCTCCTACGAGCAGTACTTC
clone_size: -; j_call: TRBJ1-1; v_call: TRBV7-6; d_call: TRBD1; cdr3_aa: CASSLAVRGTGRNTEAFF; cdr3_nt: TGTGCCAGCAGCTTAGCGGTTAGGGGGACAGGTCGGAACACTGAAGCTTTCTTT
clone_size: -; j_call: TRBJ2-1; v_call: TRBV7-2; d_call: -; cdr3_aa: CASSPTTQPYNEQFF; cdr3_nt: TGTGCCAGCAGCCCCACTACGCAACCCTACAATGAGCAGTTCTTC
clone_size: -; j_call: TRBJ1-2; v_call: TRBV2; d_call: TRBD1; cdr3_aa: CASSGTVNYGYTF; cdr3_nt: TGTGCCAGCAGCGGGACAGTGAACTATGGCTACACCTTC
clone_size: -; j_call: TRBJ1-2; v_call: TRBV2; d_call: -; cdr3_aa: CASSEAERRVNYGYTF; cdr3_nt: TGTGCCAGCAGTGAAGCTGAGAGGAGGGTTAACTATGGCTACACCTTC
clone_size: -; j_call: TRBJ1-2; v_call: TRBV27; d_call: -; cdr3_aa: CASSPIRQEVNYGYTF; cdr3_nt: TGTGCCAGCAGTCCAATCAGACAGGAAGTTAACTATGGCTACACCTTC
clone_size: -; j_call: TRBJ1-1; v_call: TRBV2; d_call: -; cdr3_aa: CASRGDVTEAFF; cdr3_nt: TGTGCCAGCAGGGGAGATGTCACTGAAGCTTTCTTT
clone_size: -; j_call: TRBJ2-5; v_call: TRBV28; d_call: -; cdr3_aa: CASSLALLMTQYF; cdr3_nt: TGTGCCAGCAGTTTAGCCTTACTAATGACCCAGTACTTC
clone_size: -; j_call: TRBJ2-2; v_call: TRBV30; d_call: -; cdr3_aa: CATGLANTGELFF; cdr3_nt: TGTGCCACGGGACTGGCGAACACCGGGGAGCTGTTTTTT
clone_size: -; j_call: TRBJ2-1; v_call: TRBV11-2; d_call: TRBD2; cdr3_aa: CASSSLWGGPSSYNEQFF; cdr3_nt: TGTGCCAGCAGCTCCCTCTGGGGGGGTCCAAGCTCCTACAATGAGCAGTTCTTC
clone_size: -; j_call: TRBJ2-5; v_call: TRBV2; d_call: TRBD1; cdr3_aa: CASRGFRGGGETQYF; cdr3_nt: TGTGCCAGCAGGGGCTTCCGAGGGGGCGGAGAGACCCAGTACTTC
clone_size: -; j_call: TRBJ1-2; v_call: TRBV6-5; d_call: -; cdr3_aa: CASSPTRGSNGYTF; cdr3_nt: TGTGCCAGCAGCCCGACGCGGGGTTCGAATGGCTACACCTTC
clone_size: -; j_call: TRBJ2-6; v_call: TRBV18; d_call: TRBD2; cdr3_aa: CASSPGGDTGANVLTF; cdr3_nt: TGTGCCAGCTCACCCGGGGGGGACACCGGGGCCAACGTCCTGACTTTC
clone_size: -; j_call: TRBJ1-2; v_call: TRBV5-1; d_call: -; cdr3_aa: CASSLAGLSGYTF; cdr3_nt: TGCGCCAGCAGCTTGGCAGGGTTAAGCGGCTACACCTTC
clone_size: few; j_call: TRBJ1-2; v_call: TRBV5-4; d_call: TRBD1; cdr3_aa: CASSFPGTGSNYGYTF; cdr3_nt: TGTGCCAGCAGCTTTCCCGGGACAGGATCTAACTATGGCTACACCTTC
clone_size: -; j_call: TRBJ1-2; v_call: TRBV2; d_call: -; cdr3_aa: CASSKGNGRYGYTF; cdr3_nt: TGTGCCAGCAGTAAGGGGAACGGCCGCTATGGCTACACCTTC
clone_size: -; j_call: TRBJ1-4; v_call: TRBV28; d_call: TRBD1; cdr3_aa: CASSLLGDSGEKLFF; cdr3_nt: TGTGCCAGCAGTTTACTCGGGGACAGTGGGGAAAAACTGTTTTTT
clone_size: -; j_call: TRBJ2-3; v_call: TRBV27; d_call: -; cdr3_aa: CASSFLGADTQYF; cdr3_nt: TGTGCCAGCAGTTTCCTCGGGGCAGATACGCAGTATTTT
clone_size: -; j_call: TRBJ1-1; v_call: TRBV2; d_call: -; cdr3_aa: CASSDQGPGGEAFF; cdr3_nt: TGTGCCAGCAGTGATCAAGGACCCGGGGGTGAAGCTTTCTTT
clone_size: -; j_call: TRBJ2-7; v_call: TRBV9; d_call: -; cdr3_aa: CASSVEARGSFYEQYF; cdr3_nt: TGTGCCAGCAGCGTAGAGGCCAGGGGTAGCTTCTACGAGCAGTACTTC